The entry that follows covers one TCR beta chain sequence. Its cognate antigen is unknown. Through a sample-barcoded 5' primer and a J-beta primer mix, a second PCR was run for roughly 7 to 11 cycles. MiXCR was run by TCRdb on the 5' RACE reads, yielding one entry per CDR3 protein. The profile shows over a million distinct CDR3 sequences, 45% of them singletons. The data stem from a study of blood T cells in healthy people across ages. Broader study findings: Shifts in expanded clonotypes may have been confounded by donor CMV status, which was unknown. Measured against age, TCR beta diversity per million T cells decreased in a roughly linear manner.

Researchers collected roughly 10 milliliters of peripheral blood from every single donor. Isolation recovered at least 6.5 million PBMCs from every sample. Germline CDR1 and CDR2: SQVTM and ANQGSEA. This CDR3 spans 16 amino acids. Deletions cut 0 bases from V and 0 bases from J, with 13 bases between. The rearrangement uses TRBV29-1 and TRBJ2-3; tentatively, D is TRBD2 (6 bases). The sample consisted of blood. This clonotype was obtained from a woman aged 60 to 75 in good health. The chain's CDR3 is CSVEDTGDYSTDTQYF. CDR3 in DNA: TGCAGCGTTGAAGATACGGGGGATTATAGCACAGATACGCAGTATTTT.